The clone carrying this T cell receptor (beta chain) occurred many times. What it binds is unknown. TCRdb reanalysed the RT-PCR reads using MiXCR and keeps one entry per CDR3 protein. The sample comprises roughly 700,000 distinct CDR3 sequences, around 14% of which are singletons, and 6.5% to 8.5% rests with the top ten. This record comes from a study of response to subunit inactivated influenza vaccine. The study's findings and limits: Each seasonal flu vaccination may recruit only limited new T cells, authors suggested.

In germline, CDR1 is SQVTM, CDR2 ANQGSEA. This CDR3 has 13 residues. The V gene lost 4 bases and the J gene lost 1 base, with 11 bases spanning the gap. V gene TRBV29-1 combines with J gene TRBJ2-7; a possible D gene is TRBD1 (5 bases). The clonotype comes from a man over 45 who received an inactivated influenza vaccine. The sample here was PBMCs from blood, taken 14 days before vaccination. The CDR3 bases are TGCAGCGTTGGTCCAGGGTCATCCTACGAGCAGTACTTC. Protein product: CSVGPGSSYEQYF.